This TCR beta chain was documented in a study of Ad26.COV2.S vaccination and SARS-CoV-2 variants. Study information: Donor allocation was to the COV1001 Ad26.COV2.S trial arm. Study-wide results and caveats: Vaccinees and placebo recipients showed similar non-spike TCR breadth. Total T cell responses may have been underestimated by the TCR breadth and depth analyses.

Comment on this clone: Its antigen remains unidentified.

Measured with immunoSEQ multiplex PCR; TCRdb has only the in-frame clones, and not every one. The profile covers roughly 350,000 clones, with 88% appearing a single time and roughly 6% taken by the ten largest. The treatment denotes: about 20 received Ad26.COV2.S at low or high dose, single or two shots; a few received placebo; per-sample allocation not given. Collection of the samples took place on day 63 after the first injection of vaccine or placebo. An Ad26 vector was used to express Wuhan-strain SARS-CoV-2 spike as the vaccine. CDR3 length equals 17 residues. V lost 6 bases to trimming and J lost 5 bases; unmatched junction nucleotides: 14. The germline CDR1 and CDR2 sequences are SEHNR and FQNEAQ (reference sequence).

The TCR comes from a person between 18 and 65 years old who received the Ad26.COV2.S COVID-19 vaccine or a placebo. The genes are TRBV7-9 and TRBJ2-5, with 11 positions matching TRBD2. Sample: peripheral blood, taken in a trial of Ad26.COV2.S vaccine versus placebo. CDR3 residues: CASSRTSGLGRGETQYF. The CDR3 region has the DNA TGTGCCAGCAGTCGGACTAGCGGGCTAGGAAGAGGGGAGACCCAGTACTTC.